The present T cell receptor beta chain was sequenced within a study of CD8 T cells in ankylosing spondylitis. Findings and caveats of the study: In peripheral blood, disease-linked CD8+ clones occurred at relatively low frequencies.

In this sample, this clonotype turned up many times. Its antigen is unidentified. The V gene's germline CDR1 is SGHRS and CDR2 YFSETQ. The CDR3 covers 15 residues. Trimming took 0 bases from V and 2 from J, leaving 12 bases between them. TCRdb ran MiXCR on the 5' RACE reads and lists one entry per CDR3 protein. The data show about 130,000 distinct CDR3 sequences, with 9.3% seen just once and 2.5% to 4% held by the top ten. The receptor comes from a male donor with ankylosing spondylitis or in good health (not recorded which). The rearrangement uses TRBV5-1 and TRBJ2-7, with D uncertain. Sequences were obtained from blood, either unsorted or a sorted T cell fraction (not recorded which). The CDR3 region has the DNA TGCGCCAGCAGCTTGGGTTTCTCCGGAGCCTACGAGCAGTACTTC. Translated: CASSLGFSGAYEQYF.